This T cell receptor (beta chain) was recovered during a study of shared clonotypes between healthy human individuals. CDR3 length: 13 amino acids. The germline CDR1 and CDR2 sequences are MDHEN and SYDVKM. The genomic DNA of each subset was split evenly across several immunoSEQ plates. Some clones are missing from TCRdb's copy, which holds only in-frame ones; the method was immunoSEQ multiplex PCR. The sample yields about a million clones, around 77% seen once. The TCR sequence derives from a young man in good health. Some clones in this sample may be carry-over from other donors' samples. The chain uses TRBV28 and TRBJ2-5; D gene ambiguous. TRBJ2-7 explains the end of the DNA better; the J call may be wrong. The sequenced material came from memory CD4+ T cells from PBMCs. Subset denoted: CD45RA-negative fraction. CDR3 nucleotides: TGTGCCAGCACCCCACAACTTGTCTACGAGCAGTACTTC. Translating it yields CASTPQLVYEQYF.